This TCR beta chain was recovered during a study of STAT5B mutations in CD4+ large granular lymphocyte leukemia. Assay: immunoSEQ multiplex PCR; the TCRdb copy retains only in-frame clones and omits some. In the table there are 9,800 or so clones, roughly 80% of which are singletons. V lost 2 bases to trimming and J lost 13 bases, with 17 bases between them. The CDR3 is 13 amino acids. Germline CDR1 reads MDHEN; CDR2 reads SYDVKM. The chain combines TRBV28 with TRBJ1-1; possible D gene TRBD1, 5 bases. The specimen was PBMCs. The clonotype was recovered from a man in his sixties with CD4+ T-cell large granular lymphocyte leukemia. The CDR3 region is CASSLSGAGWDFF. Here the CDR3 DNA reads TGTGCCAGCAGTTTAAGTGGGGCAGGGTGGGATTTCTTT.